Listed below are T cell receptor beta chains from one sample, sequenced in a study of T cell responses to AZD1222 COVID-19 vaccine. Assay used: immunoSEQ multiplex PCR; TCRdb lists only in-frame clones, some missing. The sample records 150,000 or so clones, roughly 88% being singletons. This material consisted of peripheral blood, taken on day 0 of MenACWY control vaccination. Receptor source: an adult in good health. Each CDR3 is given with its conserved first and last residue. Each record gives: D gene, clone size, J gene, V gene, CDR3 protein, CDR3 DNA. D genes are given only for firm matches. The size entry is marked missing in some rows and otherwise reads once, few, many or a size class.

d_call: .; clone_size: .; j_call: TRBJ2-3; v_call: TRBV7-3; cdr3_aa: CASSRSPTRGDTQYF; cdr3_nt: TGTGCCAGCAGCCGATCTCCGACTAGAGGAGATACGCAGTATTTT
d_call: .; clone_size: .; j_call: TRBJ2-2; v_call: TRBV9; cdr3_aa: CASSVGQATGELFF; cdr3_nt: TGTGCCAGCAGCGTCGGGCAGGCCACCGGGGAGCTGTTTTTT
d_call: .; clone_size: .; j_call: TRBJ2-3; v_call: TRBV5-4; cdr3_aa: CASSLGTATDTQYF; cdr3_nt: TGTGCCAGCAGCTTAGGGACGGCCACAGATACGCAGTATTTT
d_call: .; clone_size: .; j_call: TRBJ1-2; v_call: TRBV27; cdr3_aa: CASSLGRQGGYTF; cdr3_nt: TGTGCCAGCAGTTTAGGCAGGCAGGGTGGCTACACCTTC
d_call: .; clone_size: few; j_call: TRBJ2-2; v_call: TRBV7-9; cdr3_aa: CASSLALRTGELFF; cdr3_nt: TGTGCCAGCAGCTTAGCGTTGCGGACCGGGGAGCTGTTTTTT
d_call: TRBD1; clone_size: once; j_call: TRBJ2-5; v_call: TRBV28; cdr3_aa: CASRPGGLETQYF; cdr3_nt: TGTGCCAGCCGGCCAGGGGGTTTAGAGACCCAGTACTTC
d_call: .; clone_size: .; j_call: TRBJ1-5; v_call: TRBV4-1; cdr3_aa: CASSQADQPQHF; cdr3_nt: TGCGCCAGCAGCCAGGCTGATCAGCCCCAGCATTTT
d_call: TRBD1; clone_size: .; j_call: TRBJ2-5; v_call: TRBV2; cdr3_aa: CASRQGPLAQYF; cdr3_nt: TGTGCCAGTCGACAGGGGCCCCTGGCCCAGTACTTC
d_call: .; clone_size: .; j_call: TRBJ2-7; v_call: TRBV11-1; cdr3_aa: CASSGQITYEQYF; cdr3_nt: TGTGCCAGCAGCGGGCAGATAACCTACGAGCAGTACTTC
d_call: .; clone_size: .; j_call: TRBJ2-7; v_call: TRBV6-5; cdr3_aa: CASQVRVSYEQYF; cdr3_nt: TGTGCCAGCCAGGTGCGGGTCTCCTACGAGCAGTACTTC
d_call: .; clone_size: .; j_call: TRBJ1-1; v_call: TRBV4-3; cdr3_aa: CASSHLGASRNTEAFF; cdr3_nt: TGCGCCAGCAGCCACCTGGGGGCCAGCCGGAACACTGAAGCTTTCTTT
d_call: .; clone_size: .; j_call: TRBJ2-7; v_call: TRBV27; cdr3_aa: CASSDGIYEQYF; cdr3_nt: TGTGCCAGCAGCGACGGAATCTACGAGCAGTACTTC
d_call: TRBD1; clone_size: few; j_call: TRBJ2-7; v_call: TRBV11-3; cdr3_aa: CASSPTGGPYEQYF; cdr3_nt: TGTGCCAGCAGTCCGACAGGGGGCCCCTACGAGCAGTACTTC
d_call: TRBD1; clone_size: .; j_call: TRBJ2-5; v_call: TRBV7-9; cdr3_aa: CASSLAGTVGETQYF; cdr3_nt: TGTGCCAGCAGCTTAGCCGGGACAGTGGGAGAGACCCAGTACTTC
d_call: TRBD2; clone_size: .; j_call: TRBJ2-7; v_call: TRBV2; cdr3_aa: CASSVPMEKWGGGGGEQYF; cdr3_nt: TGTGCCAGCAGTGTACCGATGGAGAAGTGGGGGGGAGGAGGCGGCGAGCAGTACTTC
d_call: .; clone_size: .; j_call: TRBJ1-1; v_call: TRBV4-1; cdr3_aa: CASSQVGGNTEAFF; cdr3_nt: TGCGCCAGCAGCCAAGTTGGCGGGAACACTGAAGCTTTCTTT
d_call: TRBD1; clone_size: once; j_call: TRBJ1-1; v_call: TRBV6-5; cdr3_aa: CASSRTGDTEAFF; cdr3_nt: TGTGCCAGCAGTCGGACAGGGGACACTGAAGCTTTCTTT
d_call: .; clone_size: .; j_call: TRBJ1-1; v_call: TRBV6-5; cdr3_aa: CASSFGQGWDTEAFF; cdr3_nt: TGTGCCAGCAGTTTTGGCCAGGGCTGGGACACTGAAGCTTTCTTT
d_call: TRBD2; clone_size: .; j_call: TRBJ2-3; v_call: TRBV19; cdr3_aa: CASRGGRAGRDTQYF; cdr3_nt: TGTGCCAGTAGAGGCGGGAGGGCCGGTAGAGATACGCAGTATTTT
d_call: TRBD2; clone_size: .; j_call: TRBJ2-7; v_call: TRBV11-2; cdr3_aa: CASSLLLAVSYEQYF; cdr3_nt: TGTGCCAGCAGCTTATTACTAGCGGTTTCCTACGAGCAGTACTTC
d_call: .; clone_size: .; j_call: TRBJ1-2; v_call: TRBV25-1; cdr3_aa: CASSDWGNGYTF; cdr3_nt: TGTGCCAGCAGCGACTGGGGGAATGGCTACACCTTC
d_call: TRBD2; clone_size: .; j_call: TRBJ2-3; v_call: TRBV28; cdr3_aa: CASLHSGGTDTQYF; cdr3_nt: TGTGCCAGCCTACATAGCGGGGGCACAGATACGCAGTATTTT